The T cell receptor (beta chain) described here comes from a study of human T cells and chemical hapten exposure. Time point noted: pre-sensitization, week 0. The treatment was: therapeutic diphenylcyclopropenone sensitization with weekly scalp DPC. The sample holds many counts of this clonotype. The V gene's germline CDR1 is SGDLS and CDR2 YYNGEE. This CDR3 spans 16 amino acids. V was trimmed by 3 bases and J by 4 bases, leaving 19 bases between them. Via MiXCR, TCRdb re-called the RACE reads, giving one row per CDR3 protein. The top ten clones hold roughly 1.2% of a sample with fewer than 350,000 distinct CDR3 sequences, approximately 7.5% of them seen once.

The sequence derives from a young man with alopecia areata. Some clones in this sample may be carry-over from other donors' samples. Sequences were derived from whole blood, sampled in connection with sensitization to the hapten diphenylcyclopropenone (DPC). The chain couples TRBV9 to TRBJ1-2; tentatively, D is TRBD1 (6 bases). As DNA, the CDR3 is TGTGCCAGCAGCGCCTGGACAGATGGCCGGAGCTATGGCTACACCTTC. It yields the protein CASSAWTDGRSYGYTF.